This TCR beta chain originates from a study of tumor-infiltrating lymphocytes in glioblastoma multiforme. Three nested ARM-PCR rounds with V-beta and C-beta primers built TCRB libraries. TCRdb re-derived calls from the multiplex PCR reads in MiXCR, one entry per CDR3 protein. The top ten hold 15% to 20% of the sample, which has 15,000 to 20,000 distinct CDR3 sequences, about two thirds seen once. The CDR3 is 13 amino acids. Germline loops: CDR1 SGHNT, CDR2 YYREEE (reference sequence). V lost 6 bases to trimming and J lost 5 bases, with 15 bases between them. The TCR was taken from a male donor with glioblastoma. The material sequenced was peripheral blood. The chain uses TRBV5-4 and TRBJ2-7; D is possibly TRBD1 (6 bases). Here the CDR3 DNA reads TGTGCCAGCAACTTAACTGGACAGCACGAGCAGTACTTC. This gives the protein CASNLTGQHEQYF.